The present TCR beta chain was sequenced within a study of blood T cell repertoires in COVID-19. Turning to the study itself: Both acute and convalescent COVID-19 samples were obtained from the United States, Italy and Spain. Nucleic acid was either cDNA or gDNA, and it came from T cells, B-cell-depleted T cells, or PBMCs.

Original data processing: Amplifying reference gene primers gave estimates of nucleated cell counts. Some clones are missing from TCRdb's copy, which holds only in-frame ones; the method was immunoSEQ multiplex PCR. V, J and clone size are taken as reported in that table, and D and trimming were inferred from the DNA itself. The table includes around 210,000 clones, 88% detected once. The CDR3 runs to 13 residues. The V gene lost 1 base and the J gene lost 3 bases, with 7 bases spanning the gap. Germline assignment: CDR1 GTSNPN and CDR2 SVGIG (reference sequence). This clonotype was sampled from a man aged 18 to 29 with active or convalescent COVID-19. This chain uses TRBV30 with TRBJ1-5; D not resolved. The specimen was peripheral blood. The CDR3 DNA follows: TGTGCCTGGAGTGGAGGTCCCAATCAGCCCCAGCATTTT. This encodes CAWSGGPNQPQHF.